This T cell receptor beta chain came from a study of tumor and adjacent non-tumor tissue in lung cancer. V was pared by 3 bases and J by 1 base, with 14 bases of the junction left unmatched. The CDR3 length is 19 residues. RNA was extracted from bulk tissue without any cell sorting. Newly diagnosed lung cancer patients had thoracic surgery in China, August–late 2014, without prior chemotherapy. The library came from three nested PCR rounds adapted from ARM-PCR protocols. TCRdb used MiXCR to reprocess the multiplex PCR reads, holding one entry per CDR3 protein. This sample carries 200,000 to 250,000 distinct CDR3 sequences, 60% to 85% of them seen once, and the ten largest clones take approximately 25%. Many counts were recorded for this clonotype. The antigen is unknown. Study results and caveats: Significantly higher TCR diversity was found in tumor than normal lung.

Material: lung tumor tissue. The genes are TRBV12-3 or TRBV12-4 and TRBJ2-1, with 8 bases identical to TRBD2. The receptor was derived from a man in his sixties with non-small cell lung cancer. For the CDR3, the DNA is TGTGCCAGCAGTTTTATCCCTTCTGGGCTAGCGGGTTCCTACAATGAGCAGTTCTTC. It codes for CASSFIPSGLAGSYNEQFF.